This passage covers 21 T cell receptor beta chains from one sample sequenced in a study of tumor-infiltrating lymphocytes in primary liver carcinoma. The researchers obtained blood RNA from unsorted whole blood and also extracted germline DNA. With a constant-region primer, TCR beta cDNA was made from roughly 500 ng of total RNA. The TCR beta library was amplified through three nested multiplex PCR rounds in a modified ARM-PCR procedure. TRBV1-TRBV30 forward primers paired with a C-beta reverse primer were used in the first two PCR rounds, which ran roughly 9 cycles each. One entry per CDR3 protein, called by TCRdb with MiXCR from the multiplex PCR reads. Here the sample spans 310,000 or so distinct CDR3 sequences, approximately 58% being singletons. Material: peripheral blood. The receptors stem from a woman younger than 45 with primary liver carcinoma and hepatitis B virus infection.

Remarks on this clonotype: A read error may explain this, as a much larger clone is one base away. This sequence joins TRBV29-1 and TRBJ1-1; no clear D. This CDR3 has 13 residues. CDR1 is SQVTM and CDR2 is ANQGSEA in the germline V gene. CDR3 coding DNA: TGCAGCGTTGAAGGAGGGATGAACACTGAAGCTTCCTTT. As protein: CSVEGGMNTEASF.

This clonotype was counted at least ten times. The V and J genes are TRBV11-2 and TRBJ1-3, with 9 bases aligning to TRBD1. Looked up from germline, CDR1 is SGHAT and CDR2 is FQNNGV. V trimming: 3 bases; J trimming: 2 bases; junction bases outside the gene matches: 11. This CDR3 has 18 amino acids. CDR3 DNA: TGTGCCAGCAGCTTGGGAACCGGGACAGGGCGCCCTGGAAACACCATATATTTT. Translation: CASSLGTGTGRPGNTIYF.

This clonotype was counted a few times. A single base separates this from a much larger clone, so it may be a read error. The chain carries TRBV11-2 and TRBJ2-7; D is possibly TRBD2 (6 bases). The CDR3 runs 13 residues. Germline V lookup: CDR1 SGHAT, CDR2 FQNNGV. V was pared by 3 bases and J by 4 bases, with 10 bases between. The CDR3 sequence is CASSLGTQYEQYF. In nucleotides, the CDR3 is TGTGCCAGCAGCTTGGGGACTCAATACGAGCAGTACTTC.

With respect to this clonotype: A much larger clonotype is one base distant, so this may be a read error. The chain joins TRBV6-1 to TRBJ2-7; perhaps TRBD1 as D (6 bases). In germline, CDR1 is MNHNS, CDR2 SASEGT. The CDR3 sequence is 15 residues long. DNA of the CDR3: TGTGCCAGCAGTGAAGGGACAGCTAGCTCCTACGAGCGGTACTTC. Translated: CASSEGTASSYERYF.

A single count supports this clonotype. This CDR3 fails to terminate in the conserved phenylalanine or tryptophan, so it likely reflects a read error. V is TRBV11-3 and J is TRBJ1-6; maybe TRBD1 (5 bases). The ends were cut back, 9 bases at V and 10 bases at J, with 22 bases in the middle. Germline-derived CDR1 and CDR2 are SGHNT and YENEEA. This CDR3 is 15 amino acids long. CDR3 in amino acids: CASSHRTESVSPLHI. In DNA, the CDR3 is TGTGCCAGTAGCCACAGGACTGAGAGCGTATCACCCCTCCACATT.

The CDR3 spells CASTLGHWNTEAFF. The CDR3 bases are TGTGCCAGCACCTTGGGACACTGGAACACTGAAGCTTTCTTT. This chain joins TRBV12-3 or TRBV12-4 and TRBJ1-1, with D possibly TRBD1 on 6 matching bases. The CDR3 length is 14 residues. V was cut by 7 bases and J by 1 base, with 13 bases left in between.

To note about this clonotype: A read error may explain this, as a much larger clone is one base away. The chain recombines TRBV12-3 or TRBV12-4 with TRBJ2-1; 9 bases fit TRBD1. The CDR3 extends over 11 amino acids. For the CDR3, the DNA is TGTGCCAGCAGGGAGAACAGGGGGCAGCTCTTC. Its protein is CASRENRGQLF.

The chain has TRBV10-1 and TRBJ2-7; D might be TRBD1 or TRBD2, each matching 6 bases. Germline V gene lookup returns CDR1 WNHNN and CDR2 SYGVQD (reference sequence). The V and J ends lost 3 bases and 5 bases respectively, with 11 bases between them. The CDR3 spans 13 residues. DNA of the CDR3: TGCGCCAGCAGTGAATCGGGGGCAAACGAGCAGTACTTC. This translates into CASSESGANEQYF.

For this clonotype: Sequence at one end of the junction differs from germline and may be a read error. In nucleotides, the CDR3 is TGTACCAGCAGTTCGGCCGCCGGCGGGATGGTATGTCCCCAGCATTTT. Amino acid sequence: CTSSSAAGGMVCPQHF. V gene TRBV6-2 or TRBV6-3 combines with J gene TRBJ1-5; D uncertain. Looked up from germline, CDR1 is MNHEY and CDR2 is SVGEGT. CDR3 length equals 16 residues.

This clonotype has a handful of counts. The chain carries TRBV5-5 and TRBJ1-3; no reliable D call. The CDR3 totals 16 residues. Germline V gene lookup returns CDR1 SGHKS and CDR2 YYEKEE (reference sequence). The ends were cut back, 0 bases at V and 2 bases at J, with 12 bases in the middle. CDR3 sequence (DNA): TGTGCCAGCAGCTTGGAGCGGGTTGCAACTGGAAACACCATATATTTT. It translates to CASSLERVATGNTIYF.

This clonotype came up many times. This sequence joins TRBV6-2 or TRBV6-3 and TRBJ1-3, with D unclear. V gave up 9 bases and J gave up 0 bases, with 9 bases separating them. Germline loops: CDR1 MNHEY, CDR2 SVGEGT. This CDR3 is built from 13 residues. The CDR3 DNA follows: TGTGCCAGTCGGACGGACTCTGGAAACACCATATATTTT. Protein product: CASRTDSGNTIYF.

On this clonotype itself: One end of the junction varies from germline; a read error may be responsible. CDR3 amino acids: CASGQVLGTANTGELFF. The CDR3 bases are TGCGCCAGCGGCCAAGTTCTAGGAACAGCGAACACCGGGGAGCTGTTTTTT. The chain links TRBV4-2 to TRBJ2-2; tentative D call: TRBD2 (5 bases). The CDR3 length is 17 residues. Germline V gives CDR1 LGHNA, CDR2 YNFKEQ.

The sample holds many counts of this clonotype. The genes are TRBV4-1 and TRBJ1-5, with unresolved D. Looked up from germline, CDR1 is MGHRA and CDR2 is YSYEKL. The CDR3 covers 15 residues. The V gene lost 0 bases and the J gene lost 1 base, with 7 bases spanning the gap. The CDR3 bases are TGCGCCAGCAGCCAAGAGTGGGTGAGCAATCAGCCCCAGCATTTT. This sequence encodes CASSQEWVSNQPQHF.

About this clonotype: This may be a read error: a much more frequent sequence differs by one nucleotide. The chain joins TRBV6-2 or TRBV6-3 to TRBJ2-1; D assignment may be TRBD1 or TRBD2 (6 bases each). V gave up 4 bases and J gave up 3 bases, with 16 bases separating them. CDR1 is MNHEY, CDR2 SVGEGT, per germline. This CDR3 is built from 16 residues. CDR3 protein: CASSSSLGGHYNEQFF. In DNA form, the CDR3 reads TGTGCCAGCAGTTCTTCACTGGGGGGCCACTACAATGAGCAGTTCTTC.

With regard to this clonotype: A read error may account for a junction end that differs from germline. The DNA of the CDR3 is TGTGCCAACAGCTCGGGGGACAACTACAATGAGCAGTTCTTC. Translation gives CANSSGDNYNEQFF. J is TRBJ2-1 and V is TRBV11-2, with D perhaps given as TRBD1 or TRBD2 (6 bases each). The germline gives CDR1 SGHAT, CDR2 FQNNGV. The CDR3 extends over 14 amino acids.

The V call is TRBV5-1, the J call TRBJ2-5, with D perhaps TRBD1 (6 bases). The CDR3 contains 14 residues. The V gene's germline CDR1 is SGHRS and CDR2 YFSETQ. Trimming removed 2 bases from V and 2 bases from J, with 10 bases in between. CDR3 region: CASSFLQGQETQYF. The CDR3 DNA sequence: TGCGCCAGCAGCTTCCTACAGGGACAAGAGACCCAGTACTTC. The whole variable domain, filled in from reference TRBV5-1 and TRBJ2-5, reads KAGVTQTPRYLIKTRGQQVTLSCSPISGHRSVSWYQQTPGQGLQFLFEYFSETQRNKGNFPGRFSGRQFSNSRSEMNVSTLELGDSALYLCASSFLQGQETQYFGPGTRLLVL.

V is TRBV6-2 or TRBV6-3 and J is TRBJ2-1; 9 positions agree with TRBD2. V trimming: 5 bases; J trimming: 0 bases; junction bases outside the gene matches: 8. This CDR3 comprises 17 residues. Germline V gene data show CDR1 as MNHEY and CDR2 as SVGEGT. CDR3 in amino acids: CASSPRGSGSSYNEQFF. Here the CDR3 DNA reads TGTGCCAGCAGTCCGCGGGGTAGCGGGAGCTCCTACAATGAGCAGTTCTTC.

This sequence joins TRBV5-1 and TRBJ2-3, with no clear D. This CDR3 contains 12 residues. Trimming shortened V by 5 bases and J by 5 bases, and 9 bases separated the two germline ends. Germline CDR1 is SGHRS and CDR2 is YFSETQ. CDR3 bases: TGCGCCAGCAGAGTCTCAGGAGATACGCAGTATTTT. Its translation is CASRVSGDTQYF.

This clonotype has just a few counts. This chain links TRBV12-3 or TRBV12-4 with TRBJ2-5, with 14 bases matching TRBD2. The CDR3 spans 16 residues. Unmatched junction bases numbered 5, after V lost 3 bases and J lost 5 bases. The CDR3 DNA follows: TGTGCCAGCAGTTTGGGGACTAGCGGGAGAAGGGAGACCCAGTACTTC. This gives the protein CASSLGTSGRRETQYF.

For this clonotype: The junction shows a germline mismatch at one end, possibly a read error. This chain joins TRBV11-2 and TRBJ2-1, with D unresolved. The germline gives CDR1 SGHAT, CDR2 FQNNGV. The CDR3 extends over 14 amino acids. The CDR3 loop reads CTSSLESGYNEQFF. CDR3 DNA sequence: TGTACCAGCAGCTTAGAATCTGGCTACAATGAGCAGTTCTTC. Based on the CDR3 plus reference TRBV11-2 and TRBJ2-1, the full variable domain is EAGVAQSPRYKIIEKRQSVAFWCNPISGHATLYWYQQILGQGPKLLIQFQNNGVVDDSQLPKDRFSAERLKGVDSTLKIQPAKLEDSAVYLCTSSLESGYNEQFFGPGTRLTVL.

A note on this clonotype: The junction and the germline gene differ at one end; a read error may be behind it. The V call is TRBV6-5, the J call TRBJ2-1, with 9 bases matching TRBD2. There are 18 residues in the CDR3. Germline assignment: CDR1 MNHEY and CDR2 SVGAGI. The CDR3, as DNA: TGTGCCAGCAGTTACTCGATGGGACTAGCAGGAGCGTACAATGAGCGGTTCTTC. Protein sequence: CASSYSMGLAGAYNERFF.